This T cell receptor (beta chain) came from a study of T-cell memory formation after mild COVID-19. Study information: Each donor largely had its own TCR clusters.

TCRdb ran MiXCR on the 5' RACE reads and lists one entry per CDR3 protein. Among about half a million distinct CDR3 sequences listed, approximately 18% were seen once. Regarding the study as a whole: CD4+ contracting clones were mainly CM and EM; CD8+ ones, EMRA. Some responding clones appeared in pre-infection memory, suggesting cross-reactive memory joined. Clones shrinking between day 15 and 85 showed a balanced CD4/CD8 split, and those that grew later tilted toward CD4+.

Remarks on this clonotype: Its antigen is currently unknown.

The CDR3 consists of 15 residues. Germline CDR1 DFQATT, CDR2 SNEGSKA (reference sequence). Losses at the gene ends were 2 bases for V and 7 bases for J; bases not matched to a gene: 12. The rearrangement links TRBV20-1 to TRBJ1-1, with TRBD1 matching over 8 bases. Material: PBMCs or a T cell subset sorted from them (not recorded which). The TCR sequence derives from an adult woman who had mild COVID-19 (a few samples of this study predate the infection). Cell type and time point are not known. CDR3 DNA: TGCAGTGCTAGACGGGGGGGGACAGGTAGAAATGAAGCTTTCTTT. Protein sequence: CSARRGGTGRNEAFF.